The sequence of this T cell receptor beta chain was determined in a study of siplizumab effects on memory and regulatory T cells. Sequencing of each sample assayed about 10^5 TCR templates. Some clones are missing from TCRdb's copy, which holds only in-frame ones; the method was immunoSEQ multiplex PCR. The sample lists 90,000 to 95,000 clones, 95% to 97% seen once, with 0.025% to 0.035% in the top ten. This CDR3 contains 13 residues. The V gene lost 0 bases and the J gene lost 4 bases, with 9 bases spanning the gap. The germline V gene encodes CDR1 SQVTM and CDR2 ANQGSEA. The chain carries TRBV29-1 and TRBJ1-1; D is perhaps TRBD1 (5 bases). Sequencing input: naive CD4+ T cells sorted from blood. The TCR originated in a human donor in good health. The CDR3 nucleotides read TGCAGCGTTGAAGACAGGGCTCGCACTGAAGCTTTCTTT. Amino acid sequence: CSVEDRARTEAFF. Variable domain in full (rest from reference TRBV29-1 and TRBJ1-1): SAVISQKPSRDICQRGTSLTIQCQVDSQVTMMFWYRQQPGQSLTLIATANQGSEATYESGFVIDKFPISRPNLTFSTLTVSNMSPEDSSIYLCSVEDRARTEAFFGQGTRLTVV.